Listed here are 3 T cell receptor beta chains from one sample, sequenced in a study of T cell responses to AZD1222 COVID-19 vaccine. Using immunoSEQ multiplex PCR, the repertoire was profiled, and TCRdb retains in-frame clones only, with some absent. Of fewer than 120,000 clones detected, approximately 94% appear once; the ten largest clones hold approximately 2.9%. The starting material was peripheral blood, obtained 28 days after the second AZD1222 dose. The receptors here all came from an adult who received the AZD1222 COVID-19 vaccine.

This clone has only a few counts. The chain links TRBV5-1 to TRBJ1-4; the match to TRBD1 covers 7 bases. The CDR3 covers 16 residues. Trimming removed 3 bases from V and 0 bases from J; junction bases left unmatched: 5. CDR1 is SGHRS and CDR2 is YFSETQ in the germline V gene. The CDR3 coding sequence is TGCGCCAGCAGCTATACAGGGGCGACAACTAATGAAAAACTGTTTTTT. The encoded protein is CASSYTGATTNEKLFF.

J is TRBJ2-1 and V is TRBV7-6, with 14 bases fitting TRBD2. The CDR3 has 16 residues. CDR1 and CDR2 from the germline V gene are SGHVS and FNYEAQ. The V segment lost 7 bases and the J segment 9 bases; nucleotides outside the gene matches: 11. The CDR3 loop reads CASTVTSGGAGSEQFF. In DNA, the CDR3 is TGTGCCAGCACCGTGACTAGCGGGGGGGCGGGTAGTGAGCAGTTCTTC.

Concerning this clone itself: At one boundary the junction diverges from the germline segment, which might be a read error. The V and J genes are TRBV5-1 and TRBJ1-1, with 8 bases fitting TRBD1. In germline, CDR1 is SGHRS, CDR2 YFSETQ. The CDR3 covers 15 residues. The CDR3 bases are TGCGCCAACAGCTTACGACAGGGGTCGGGGGCTGAAGCTTTCTTT. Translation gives CANSLRQGSGAEAFF.